This T cell receptor beta chain was profiled in a study of blood T cell repertoires in COVID-19. Across the whole study: The origin of the acute and convalescent COVID-19 samples was the United States, Italy and Spain. T cells, B-cell-depleted T cells, or PBMCs provided the cDNA or gDNA that served as material.

Sequencing was performed with immunoSEQ multiplex PCR; in TCRdb, only in-frame clones are kept and a portion is missing. The sample records fewer than 250,000 clones, 85% to 90% being singletons. From germline, CDR1 is SGHRS and CDR2 YFSETQ. The CDR3 length is 15 residues. Trimming took 5 bases from V and 4 from J, leaving 15 bases between them. The chain is built from TRBV5-1 and TRBJ2-2; the D gene is possibly TRBD1 (5 bases). This TCR derives from a woman aged 60-70 years with acute or convalescent COVID-19. Source material: peripheral blood. CDR3 nucleotide sequence: TGCGCCAGCAGTACCGACAGCCCGGGCACCGGGGAGCTGTTTTTT. Translation: CASSTDSPGTGELFF.